The entry below describes one T cell receptor (beta chain). In the original processing: Amplified reference gene primers provided the basis for estimating nucleated cell counts. Sequencing used immunoSEQ multiplex PCR; TCRdb keeps in-frame clones, though not all of them. V, J and clone size reflect that table, while D and trimming were determined from the DNA. Of about 40,000 clones in the sample, 86% are singletons; the top ten hold approximately 19%. The sample comes from a study of blood T cell repertoires in COVID-19. Whole-study context: Spain, Italy and the United States supplied samples that represented acute and convalescent COVID-19. The analysed material was cDNA or gDNA that came from T cells, B-cell-depleted T cells, or PBMCs.

This CDR3 contains 11 residues. The germline V gene encodes CDR1 GTSNPN and CDR2 SVGIG (reference sequence). The ends were cut back, 5 bases at V and 6 bases at J, with 9 bases in the middle. This receptor was identified in a man in his fifties or sixties in a cohort sampled during active COVID-19. Sequenced: peripheral blood. This chain links TRBV30 with TRBJ2-3; a weak D match, TRBD2 (5 bases). CDR3 in amino acids: CAWRRGDTQYF. The CDR3 coding sequence is TGTGCCTGGCGCCGAGGGGATACGCAGTATTTT.